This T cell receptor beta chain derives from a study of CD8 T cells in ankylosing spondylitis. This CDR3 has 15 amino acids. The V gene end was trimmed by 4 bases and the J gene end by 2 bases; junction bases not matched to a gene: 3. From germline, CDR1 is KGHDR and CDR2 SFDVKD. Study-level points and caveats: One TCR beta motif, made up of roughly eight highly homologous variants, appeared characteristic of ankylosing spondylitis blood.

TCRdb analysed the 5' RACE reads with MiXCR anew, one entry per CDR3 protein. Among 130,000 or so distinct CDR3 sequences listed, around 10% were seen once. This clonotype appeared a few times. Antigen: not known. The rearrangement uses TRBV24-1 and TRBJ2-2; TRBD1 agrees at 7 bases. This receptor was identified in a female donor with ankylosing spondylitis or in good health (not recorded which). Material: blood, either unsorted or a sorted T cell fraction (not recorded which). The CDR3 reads CATSEAGGNTGELFF. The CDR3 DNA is TGTGCCACCAGTGAAGCAGGGGGAAACACCGGGGAGCTGTTTTTT.